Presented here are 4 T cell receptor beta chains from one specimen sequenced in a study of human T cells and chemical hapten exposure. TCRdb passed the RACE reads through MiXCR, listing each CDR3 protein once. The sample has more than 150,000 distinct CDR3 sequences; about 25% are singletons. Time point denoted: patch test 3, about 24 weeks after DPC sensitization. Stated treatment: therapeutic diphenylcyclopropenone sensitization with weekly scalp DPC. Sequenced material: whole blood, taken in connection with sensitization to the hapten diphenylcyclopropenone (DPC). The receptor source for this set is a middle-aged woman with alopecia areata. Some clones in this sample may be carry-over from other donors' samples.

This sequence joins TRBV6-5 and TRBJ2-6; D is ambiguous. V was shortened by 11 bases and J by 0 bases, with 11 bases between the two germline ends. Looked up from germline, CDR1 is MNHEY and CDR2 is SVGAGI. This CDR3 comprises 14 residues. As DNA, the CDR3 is TGTGCCGGTAAAGTGAACTCTGGGGCCAACGTCCTGACTTTC. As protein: CAGKVNSGANVLTF.

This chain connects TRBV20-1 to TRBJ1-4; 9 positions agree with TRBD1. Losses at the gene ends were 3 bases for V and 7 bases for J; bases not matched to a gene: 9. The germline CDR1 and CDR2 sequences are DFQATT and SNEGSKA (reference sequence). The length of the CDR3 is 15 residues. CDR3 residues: CSARVTGGASEKLFF. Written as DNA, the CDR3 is TGCAGTGCTAGGGTAACAGGGGGCGCGAGTGAAAAACTGTTTTTT.

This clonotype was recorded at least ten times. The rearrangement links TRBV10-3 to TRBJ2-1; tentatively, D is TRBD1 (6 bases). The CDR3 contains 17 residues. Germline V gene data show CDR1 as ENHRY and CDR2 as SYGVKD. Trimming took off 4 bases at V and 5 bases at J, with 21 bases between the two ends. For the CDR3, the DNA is TGTGCCATCAGTGGGCCCATTACTGGGGGCCGGAACAATGAGCAGTTCTTC. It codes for CAISGPITGGRNNEQFF.

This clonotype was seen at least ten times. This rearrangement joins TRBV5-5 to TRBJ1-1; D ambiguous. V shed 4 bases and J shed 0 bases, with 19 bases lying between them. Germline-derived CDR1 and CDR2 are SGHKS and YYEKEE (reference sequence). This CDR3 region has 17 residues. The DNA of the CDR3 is TGTGCCAGCAGCCCTTCGATGTTACAGAGCATGAACACTGAAGCTTTCTTT. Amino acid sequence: CASSPSMLQSMNTEAFF.